The 9 T cell receptor beta chains below were found in one sample sequenced in a study of CD8+CD57+ T cells in acquired aplastic anemia. TCR beta VDJ and CDR3 profiles were obtained from a genomic DNA template. TCRdb reprocessed the reads with MiXCR, giving one entry per CDR3 protein. This table has fewer than 200,000 distinct CDR3 sequences, around 75% appearing once. By flow cytometry, patients selected for sequencing had shown an expansion of CD8+CD57+ cells. Source material: sorted CD4+, CD8+, or CD8+CD57+ T cells (not recorded which) from PBMCs. The receptors come from a human donor with aplastic anemia.

At least ten counts were recorded for this clonotype. The gene calls are TRBV7-3 and TRBJ1-4, with TRBD1 matching over 11 bases. The ends lost 0 bases at V and 7 bases at J; junction bases unmatched: 1. The CDR3 covers 15 residues. From germline, CDR1 is SGHTA and CDR2 FQGTGA. The CDR3 bases are TGTGCCAGCAGCTTAACTGGGACAGGGGGTGAAAAACTGTTTTTT. This gives the protein CASSLTGTGGEKLFF.

This sequence joins TRBV20-1 and TRBJ2-1; D is perhaps TRBD2 (5 bases). Germline V gene sequence: CDR1 DFQATT, CDR2 SNEGSKA (reference sequence). Deletions cut 3 bases from V and 3 bases from J, with 21 bases between. The CDR3 sequence is 17 residues long. CDR3 DNA sequence: TGCAGTGCTAGGGGCCCATACGACACCGGGGACTACAATGAGCAGTTCTTC. This codes for CSARGPYDTGDYNEQFF.

The chain uses TRBV7-9 and TRBJ2-1; D possibly uses TRBD1 or TRBD2 (5 bases each). In germline, CDR1 is SEHNR, CDR2 FQNEAQ (reference sequence). This CDR3 is 12 amino acids long. Trimming took 5 bases from V and 13 from J, leaving 15 bases between them. The CDR3 DNA reads TGTGCCAGCAGCCCCGGGACGGTGAACCAGTTCTTC. Its translation: CASSPGTVNQFF.

This clonotype was counted a few times. The chain is built from TRBV7-3 and TRBJ2-7, with a weak D call TRBD2 (5 bases). V shed 2 bases and J shed 5 bases, with 10 bases lying between them. CDR1 is SGHTA, CDR2 FQGTGA, per germline. The CDR3 length is 13 residues. This CDR3 is CASSLSRGDEQYF. DNA of the CDR3: TGTGCCAGCAGCTTATCCCGGGGTGACGAGCAGTACTTC. The full variable domain, completed using reference TRBV7-3 and TRBJ2-7, is GAGVSQTPSNKVTEKGKYVELRCDPISGHTALYWYRQSLGQGPEFLIYFQGTGAADDSGLPNDRFFAVRPEGSVSTLKIQRTERGDSAVYLCASSLSRGDEQYFGPGTRLTVT.

The V call is TRBV20-1, the J call TRBJ2-5; D could derive from TRBD1 or TRBD2 (6 bases each). This CDR3 has 16 amino acids. Trimming shortened V by 3 bases and J by 5 bases, and 22 bases separated the two germline ends. Per the germline V gene, CDR1 is DFQATT and CDR2 is SNEGSKA (reference sequence). CDR3 residues: CSASEGGYDGMETQYF. The DNA for the CDR3 is TGCAGTGCTAGCGAAGGGGGGTACGACGGGATGGAGACCCAGTACTTC.

Comments on this clonotype: The junction differs from germline at one of its ends, possibly a read error. The genes are TRBV20-1 and TRBJ1-1, with unresolved D. CDR1 is DFQATT, CDR2 SNEGSKA, per germline (reference sequence). The CDR3 sequence is 15 residues long. In nucleotides, the CDR3 is TGCAGTGCGAGAGGTAACGGGGTCTCGAACACTGAAGCTTTCTTT. This sequence encodes CSARGNGVSNTEAFF.

Concerning this clonotype itself: The junction and the germline gene differ at one end; a read error may be behind it. The V gene is TRBV10-3, the J gene TRBJ2-1, with TRBD2 matching over 8 bases. Germline V CDR1 and CDR2: ENHRY, SYGVKD. CDR3 length: 14 amino acids. The CDR3 DNA reads as TGTGCCATCAGTGCGGGGGGGGGTTACAATGAGCGGTTCTTC. This gives the protein CAISAGGGYNERFF.

The chain has TRBV7-8 and TRBJ2-1; the D gene is possibly TRBD2 (6 bases). Trimming removed 5 bases at V and 5 bases at J, with 16 bases between. The CDR3 sequence is 15 residues long. Germline V gives CDR1 SGHVS, CDR2 FQNEAQ. The CDR3 DNA sequence: TGTGCCAGCAGCCTCATATGGGTAGCGGACAATGAGCAGTTCTTC. Translated: CASSLIWVADNEQFF.

V is TRBV20-1 and J is TRBJ2-3, with 8 bases fitting TRBD2. CDR3 length equals 15 residues. J lost 5 bases, V lost 7 bases, and 14 bases had no gene match. Per germline, CDR1 DFQATT and CDR2 SNEGSKA (reference sequence). CDR3 region: CSVPPFSGNRDTQYF. The CDR3 DNA sequence: TGCAGTGTACCTCCTTTTAGCGGGAACCGAGATACGCAGTATTTT.